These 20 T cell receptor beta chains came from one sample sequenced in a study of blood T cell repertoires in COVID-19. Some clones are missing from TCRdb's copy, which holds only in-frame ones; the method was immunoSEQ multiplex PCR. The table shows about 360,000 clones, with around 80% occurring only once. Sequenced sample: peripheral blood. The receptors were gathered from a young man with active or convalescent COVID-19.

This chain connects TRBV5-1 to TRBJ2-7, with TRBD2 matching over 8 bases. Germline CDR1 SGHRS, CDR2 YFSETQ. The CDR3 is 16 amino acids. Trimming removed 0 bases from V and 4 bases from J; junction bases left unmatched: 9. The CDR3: CASSLGIAASGYEQYF. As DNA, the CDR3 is TGCGCCAGCAGCTTGGGGATAGCGGCTAGCGGGTACGAGCAGTACTTC.

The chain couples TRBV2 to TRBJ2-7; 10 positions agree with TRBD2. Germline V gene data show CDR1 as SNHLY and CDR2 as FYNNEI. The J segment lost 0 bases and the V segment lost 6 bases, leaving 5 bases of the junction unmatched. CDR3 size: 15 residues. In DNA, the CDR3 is TGTGCCAGCAGGGAACTAGCGGGGACCTCCTACGAGCAGTACTTC. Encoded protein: CASRELAGTSYEQYF.

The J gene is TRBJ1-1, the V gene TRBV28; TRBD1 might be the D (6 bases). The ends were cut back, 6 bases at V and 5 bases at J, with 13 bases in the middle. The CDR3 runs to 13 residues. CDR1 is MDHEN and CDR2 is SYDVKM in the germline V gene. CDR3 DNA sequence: TGTGCCAGCAGACTCTCGGACAGTACTGAAGCTTTCTTT. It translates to CASRLSDSTEAFF. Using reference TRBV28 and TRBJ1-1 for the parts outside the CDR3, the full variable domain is DVKVTQSSRYLVKRTGEKVFLECVQDMDHENMFWYRQDPGLGLRLIYFSYDVKMKEKGDIPEGYSVSREKKERFSLILESASTNQTSMYLCASRLSDSTEAFFGQGTRLTVV.

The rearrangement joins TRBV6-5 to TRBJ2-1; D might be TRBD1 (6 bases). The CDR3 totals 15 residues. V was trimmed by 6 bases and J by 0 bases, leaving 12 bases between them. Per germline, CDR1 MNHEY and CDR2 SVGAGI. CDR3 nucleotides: TGTGCCAGCAGGAGACAGGATAGCTCCTACAATGAGCAGTTCTTC. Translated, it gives CASRRQDSSYNEQFF.

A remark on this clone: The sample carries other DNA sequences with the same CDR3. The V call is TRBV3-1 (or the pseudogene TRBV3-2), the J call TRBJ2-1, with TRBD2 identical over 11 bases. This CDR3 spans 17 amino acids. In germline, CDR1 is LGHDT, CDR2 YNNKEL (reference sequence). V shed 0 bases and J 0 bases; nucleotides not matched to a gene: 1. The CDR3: CASSQETSGSSYNEQFF. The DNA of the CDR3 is TGTGCCAGCAGCCAAGAAACTAGCGGGAGCTCCTACAATGAGCAGTTCTTC.

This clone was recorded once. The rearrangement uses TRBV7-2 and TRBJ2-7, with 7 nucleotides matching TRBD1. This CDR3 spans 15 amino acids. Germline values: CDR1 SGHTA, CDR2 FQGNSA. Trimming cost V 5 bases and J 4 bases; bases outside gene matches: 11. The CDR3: CASSLFSGTAYEQYF. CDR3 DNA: TGTGCCAGCAGCCTTTTTTCCGGGACAGCATACGAGCAGTACTTC.

The CDR3 nucleotides read TGTGCCAGCAGTTTCCAGGGGGTAGGGTATGGCTACACCTTC. Encoded protein: CASSFQGVGYGYTF. The rearrangement joins TRBV28 to TRBJ1-2; 7 nucleotides agree with TRBD1. The germline gives CDR1 MDHEN, CDR2 SYDVKM. This CDR3 region has 14 residues. The junction had 6 bases not matched to a gene; V was cut back by 3 bases and J by 5 bases.

The CDR3: CASSPEGANTGELFF. CDR3 coding DNA: TGCGCCAGCAGCCCTGAGGGGGCGAACACCGGGGAGCTGTTTTTT. This chain links TRBV4-3 with TRBJ2-2; a weak D match, TRBD1 (6 bases). V dropped 4 bases and J dropped 0 bases, with 9 bases sitting between them. This CDR3 comprises 15 residues. Germline CDR1 is LGHNA and CDR2 is YSLEER.

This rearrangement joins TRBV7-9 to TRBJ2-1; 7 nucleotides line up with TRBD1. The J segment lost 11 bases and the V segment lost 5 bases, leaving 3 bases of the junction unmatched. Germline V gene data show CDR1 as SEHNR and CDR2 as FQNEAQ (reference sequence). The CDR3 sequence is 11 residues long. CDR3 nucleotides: TGTGCCAGCAGCCTGGACAGGAAGCAGTTCTTC. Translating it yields CASSLDRKQFF.

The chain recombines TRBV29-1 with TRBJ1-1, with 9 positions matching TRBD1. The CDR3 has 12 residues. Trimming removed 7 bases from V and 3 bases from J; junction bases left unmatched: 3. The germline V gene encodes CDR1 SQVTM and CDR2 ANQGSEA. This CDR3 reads CSATGGDTEAFF. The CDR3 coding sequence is TGCAGCGCGACAGGGGGGGACACTGAAGCTTTCTTT. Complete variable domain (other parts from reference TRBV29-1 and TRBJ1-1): SAVISQKPSRDICQRGTSLTIQCQVDSQVTMMFWYRQQPGQSLTLIATANQGSEATYESGFVIDKFPISRPNLTFSTLTVSNMSPEDSSIYLCSATGGDTEAFFGQGTRLTVV.

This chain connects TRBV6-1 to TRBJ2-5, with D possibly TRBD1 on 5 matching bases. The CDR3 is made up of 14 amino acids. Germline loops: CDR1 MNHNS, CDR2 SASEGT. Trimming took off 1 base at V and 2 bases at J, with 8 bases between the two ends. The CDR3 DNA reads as TGTGCCAGCAGTGAAGTAACAGGACAAGAGACCCAGTACTTC. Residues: CASSEVTGQETQYF.

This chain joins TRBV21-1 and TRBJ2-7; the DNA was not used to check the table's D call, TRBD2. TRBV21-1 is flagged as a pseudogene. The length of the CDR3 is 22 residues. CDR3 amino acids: CASTLNSMGGAPNPRSSYEQYF. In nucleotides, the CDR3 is TGTGCCAGCACTCTAAACTCAATGGGGGGGGCGCCTAATCCCAGAAGCTCCTACGAGCAGTACTTC.

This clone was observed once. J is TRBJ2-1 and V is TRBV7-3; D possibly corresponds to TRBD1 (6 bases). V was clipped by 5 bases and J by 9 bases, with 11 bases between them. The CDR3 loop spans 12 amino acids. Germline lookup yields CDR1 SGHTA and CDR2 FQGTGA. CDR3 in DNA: TGTGCCAGCAGCCATGACAGGTCTGAGCAGTTCTTC. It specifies CASSHDRSEQFF. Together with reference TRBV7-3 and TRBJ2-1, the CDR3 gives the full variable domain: GAGVSQTPSNKVTEKGKYVELRCDPISGHTALYWYRQSLGQGPEFLIYFQGTGAADDSGLPNDRFFAVRPEGSVSTLKIQRTERGDSAVYLCASSHDRSEQFFGPGTRLTVL.

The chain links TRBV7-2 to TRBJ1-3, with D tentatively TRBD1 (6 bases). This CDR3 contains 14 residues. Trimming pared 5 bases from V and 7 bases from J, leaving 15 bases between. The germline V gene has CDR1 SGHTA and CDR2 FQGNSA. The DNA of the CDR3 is TGTGCCAGCAGCCCAGCAACTACAGGGAACACCATATATTTT. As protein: CASSPATTGNTIYF.

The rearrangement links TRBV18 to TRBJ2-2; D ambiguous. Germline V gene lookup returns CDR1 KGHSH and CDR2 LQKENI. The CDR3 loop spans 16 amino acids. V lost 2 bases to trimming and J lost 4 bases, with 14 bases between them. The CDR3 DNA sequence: TGTGCCAGCTCACCAATCTGGTCCACTCCCACCGGGGAGCTGTTTTTT. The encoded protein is CASSPIWSTPTGELFF.

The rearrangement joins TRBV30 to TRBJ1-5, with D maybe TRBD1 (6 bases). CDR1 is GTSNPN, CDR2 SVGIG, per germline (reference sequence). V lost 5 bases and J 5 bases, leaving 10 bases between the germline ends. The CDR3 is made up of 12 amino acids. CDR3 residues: CAWGQRDQPQHF. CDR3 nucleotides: TGTGCCTGGGGACAGCGTGATCAGCCCCAGCATTTT.

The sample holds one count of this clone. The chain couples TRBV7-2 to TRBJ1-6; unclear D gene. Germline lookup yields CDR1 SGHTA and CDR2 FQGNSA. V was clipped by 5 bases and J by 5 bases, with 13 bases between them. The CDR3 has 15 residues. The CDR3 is CASSTPWRNNSPLHF. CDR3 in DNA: TGTGCCAGCAGCACACCATGGAGGAATAATTCACCCCTCCACTTT. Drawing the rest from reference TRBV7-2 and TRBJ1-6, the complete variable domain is GAGVSQSPSNKVTEKGKDVELRCDPISGHTALYWYRQSLGQGLEFLIYFQGNSAPDKSGLPSDRFSAERTGGSVSTLTIQRTQQEDSAVYLCASSTPWRNNSPLHFGNGTRLTVT.

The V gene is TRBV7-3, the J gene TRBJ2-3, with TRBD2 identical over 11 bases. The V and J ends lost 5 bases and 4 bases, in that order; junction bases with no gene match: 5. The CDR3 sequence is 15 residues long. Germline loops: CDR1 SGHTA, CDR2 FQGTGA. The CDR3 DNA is TGTGCCAGCAGCCCTCTAGCGGGAGGAGCAGATACGCAGTATTTT. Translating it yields CASSPLAGGADTQYF.

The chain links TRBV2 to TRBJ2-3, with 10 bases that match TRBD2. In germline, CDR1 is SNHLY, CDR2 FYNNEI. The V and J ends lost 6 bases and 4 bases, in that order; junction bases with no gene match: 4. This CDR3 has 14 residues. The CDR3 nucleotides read TGTGCCAGCAGGGATACTAGCGGGGCAGATACGCAGTATTTT. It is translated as CASRDTSGADTQYF.

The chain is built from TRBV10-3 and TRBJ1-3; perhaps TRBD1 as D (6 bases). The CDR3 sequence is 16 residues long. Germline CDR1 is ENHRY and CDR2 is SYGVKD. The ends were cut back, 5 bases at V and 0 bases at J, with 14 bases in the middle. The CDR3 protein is CAISTPQGYSGNTIYF. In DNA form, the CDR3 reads TGTGCCATCAGTACCCCACAGGGATACTCTGGAAACACCATATATTTT.